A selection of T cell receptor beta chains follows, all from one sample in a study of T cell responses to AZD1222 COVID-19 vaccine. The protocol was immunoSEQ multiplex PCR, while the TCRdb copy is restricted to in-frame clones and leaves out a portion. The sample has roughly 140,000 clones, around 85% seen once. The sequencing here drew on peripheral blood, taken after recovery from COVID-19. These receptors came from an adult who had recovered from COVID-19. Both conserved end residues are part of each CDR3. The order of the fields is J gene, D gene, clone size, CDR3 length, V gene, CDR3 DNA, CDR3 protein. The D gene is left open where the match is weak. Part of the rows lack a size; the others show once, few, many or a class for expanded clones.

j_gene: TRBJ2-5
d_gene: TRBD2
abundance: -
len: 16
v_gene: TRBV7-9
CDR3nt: TGTGCCAGGCCCAATATAGGGACTAGCGATTGGAAGACCCAGTACTTC
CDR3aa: CARPNIGTSDWKTQYF

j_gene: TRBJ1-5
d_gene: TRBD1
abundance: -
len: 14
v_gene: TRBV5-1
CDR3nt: TGCGCCAGCAGCGAACAGGGGATTGGGCAGCCCCAGCATTTT
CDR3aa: CASSEQGIGQPQHF

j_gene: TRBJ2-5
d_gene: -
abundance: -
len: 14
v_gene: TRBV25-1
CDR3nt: TGTGCCAGCAGTGAGGCCAGGGGAAAAGAGACCCAGTACTTC
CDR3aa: CASSEARGKETQYF

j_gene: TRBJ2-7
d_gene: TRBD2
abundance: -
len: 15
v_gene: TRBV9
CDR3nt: TGTGCCAGCAGCACTAGCGGGGGGCCAGAATACGAGCAGTACTTC
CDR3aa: CASSTSGGPEYEQYF

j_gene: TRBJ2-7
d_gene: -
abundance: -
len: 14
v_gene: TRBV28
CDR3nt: TGTGCCACAAGACCGGCAGCGGGTCTCTACGAGCAGTACTTC
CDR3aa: CATRPAAGLYEQYF

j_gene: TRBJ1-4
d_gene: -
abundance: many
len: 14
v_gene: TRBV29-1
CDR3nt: TGCAGCGCCCGGGAGGCAGGTGGAGGTGAAAAACTGTTTTTT
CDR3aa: CSAREAGGGEKLFF

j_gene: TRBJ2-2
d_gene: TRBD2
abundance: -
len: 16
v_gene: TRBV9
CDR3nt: TGTGCCAGCCGACCCCAAGGCGGGGGGACCACCGGGGAGCTGTTTTTT
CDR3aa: CASRPQGGGTTGELFF

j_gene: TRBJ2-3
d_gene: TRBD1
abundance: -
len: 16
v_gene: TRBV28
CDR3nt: TGTGCCAGCAGCCTCGGACAGGGACAACGCACAGATACGCAGTATTTT
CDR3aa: CASSLGQGQRTDTQYF

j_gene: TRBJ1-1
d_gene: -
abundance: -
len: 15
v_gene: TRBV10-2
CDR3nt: TGCGCCAGCAGTGACGGAGTTGGAGGGTACACTGAAGCTTTCTTT
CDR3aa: CASSDGVGGYTEAFF

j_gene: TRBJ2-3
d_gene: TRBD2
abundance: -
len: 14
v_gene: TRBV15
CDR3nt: TGTGCCACCAGCTCGCGGACTAGCGCAGATACGCAGTATTTT
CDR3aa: CATSSRTSADTQYF

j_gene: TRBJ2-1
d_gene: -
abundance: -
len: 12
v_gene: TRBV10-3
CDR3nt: TGTGCCATCAGTGAGGAAGGTCCCGGGCAGTTCTTC
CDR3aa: CAISEEGPGQFF

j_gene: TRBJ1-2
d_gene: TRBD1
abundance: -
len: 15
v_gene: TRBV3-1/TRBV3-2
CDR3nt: TGTGCCAGCAGCCAGAGGGGGCAGGGAAAAGATGGCTACACCTTC
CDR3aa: CASSQRGQGKDGYTF

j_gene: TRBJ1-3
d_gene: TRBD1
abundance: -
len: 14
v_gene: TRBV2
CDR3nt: TGTGCCAGCACCGAACAGGGGGGCGGAAACACCATATATTTT
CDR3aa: CASTEQGGGNTIYF

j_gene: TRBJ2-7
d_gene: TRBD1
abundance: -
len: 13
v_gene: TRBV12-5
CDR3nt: TGTGCTAGTGGGCGGGACAGGGCCTACGAGCAGTACTTC
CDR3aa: CASGRDRAYEQYF

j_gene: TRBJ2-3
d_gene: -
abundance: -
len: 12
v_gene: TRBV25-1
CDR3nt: TGTGCCAGCACCCATGGAAGCGATACGCAGTATTTT
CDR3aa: CASTHGSDTQYF

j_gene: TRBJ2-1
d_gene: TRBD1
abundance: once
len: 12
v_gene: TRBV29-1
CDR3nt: TGCAGCGGGGACAGGGGGCGCGGTGAGCAGTTCTTC
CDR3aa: CSGDRGRGEQFF

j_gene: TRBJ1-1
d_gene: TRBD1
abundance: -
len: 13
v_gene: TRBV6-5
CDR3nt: TGTGCCAGCAGTTTTCGACAGGGGTCTGAAGCTTTCTTT
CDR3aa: CASSFRQGSEAFF

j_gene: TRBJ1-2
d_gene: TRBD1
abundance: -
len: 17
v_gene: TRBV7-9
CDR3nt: TGTGCCAGCAGCCCGGAAGGGAACAGGGGTAAAGGGCATGGCTACACCTTC
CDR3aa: CASSPEGNRGKGHGYTF

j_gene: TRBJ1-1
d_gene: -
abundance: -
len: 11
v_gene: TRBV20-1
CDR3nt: TGCAGTGCTAGCCCCCCGGGGGAAGCTTTCTTT
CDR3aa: CSASPPGEAFF

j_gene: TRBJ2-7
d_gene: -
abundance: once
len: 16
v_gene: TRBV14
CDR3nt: TGTGCCAGCAGCCAACTAACCCCTCGGGGAGGTTACGAGCAGTACTTC
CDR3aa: CASSQLTPRGGYEQYF

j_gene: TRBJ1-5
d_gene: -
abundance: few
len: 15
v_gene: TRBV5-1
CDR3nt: TGCGCCAGCAGCTTACTCCCGGACTCTAATCAGCCCCAGCATTTT
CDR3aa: CASSLLPDSNQPQHF

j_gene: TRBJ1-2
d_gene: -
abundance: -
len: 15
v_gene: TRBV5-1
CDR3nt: TGCGCCAGCAGCTTGGAGGGGACACCTAACTATGGCTACACCTTC
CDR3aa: CASSLEGTPNYGYTF

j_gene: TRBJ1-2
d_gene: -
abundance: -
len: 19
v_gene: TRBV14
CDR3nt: TGTGCCAGCAGCCAAGATGAACGGGAGAGTCGGGGTTCGGACTATGGCTACACCTTC
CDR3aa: CASSQDERESRGSDYGYTF